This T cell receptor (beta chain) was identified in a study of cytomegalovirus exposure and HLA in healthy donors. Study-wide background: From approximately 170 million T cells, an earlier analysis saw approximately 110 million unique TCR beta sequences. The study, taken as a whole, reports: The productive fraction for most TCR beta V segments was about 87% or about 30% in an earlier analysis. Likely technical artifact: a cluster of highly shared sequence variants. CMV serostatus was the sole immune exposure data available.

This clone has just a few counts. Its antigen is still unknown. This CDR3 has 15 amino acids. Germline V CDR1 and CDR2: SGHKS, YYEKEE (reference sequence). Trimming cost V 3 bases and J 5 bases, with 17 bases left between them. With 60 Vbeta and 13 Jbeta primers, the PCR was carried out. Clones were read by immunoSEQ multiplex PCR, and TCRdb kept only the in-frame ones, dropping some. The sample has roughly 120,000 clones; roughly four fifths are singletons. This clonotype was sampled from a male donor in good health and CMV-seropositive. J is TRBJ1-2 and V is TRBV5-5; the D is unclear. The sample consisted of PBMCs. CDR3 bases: TGTGCCAGCAGCTCGGAGAACACGGCCGAGTATGGCTACACCTTC. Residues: CASSSENTAEYGYTF.